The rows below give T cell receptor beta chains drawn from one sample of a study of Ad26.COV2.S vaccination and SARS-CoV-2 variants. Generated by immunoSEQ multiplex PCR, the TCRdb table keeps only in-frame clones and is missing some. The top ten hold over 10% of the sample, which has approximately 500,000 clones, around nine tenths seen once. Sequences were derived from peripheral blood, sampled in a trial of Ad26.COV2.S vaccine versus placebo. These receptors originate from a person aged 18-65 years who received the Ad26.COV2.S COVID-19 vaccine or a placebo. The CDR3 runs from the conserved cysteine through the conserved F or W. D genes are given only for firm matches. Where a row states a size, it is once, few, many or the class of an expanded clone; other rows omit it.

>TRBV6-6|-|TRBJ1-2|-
TGTGCCAGCAGCCCAGACAGAGTGGGCTATGGCTACACCTTC
CASSPDRVGYGYTF
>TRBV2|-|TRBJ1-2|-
TGTGCCAGCAGTGGACTCCAGGGATCGGGCTATGGCTACACCTTC
CASSGLQGSGYGYTF
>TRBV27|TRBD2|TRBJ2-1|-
TGTGCCAGCAGTTCAGGGACTAGCGGGCGACCGGAGCAGTTCTTC
CASSSGTSGRPEQFF
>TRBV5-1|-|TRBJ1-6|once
TGCGCCAGCAGCTTGGCGGGGAATTCACCCCTCCACTTT
CASSLAGNSPLHF
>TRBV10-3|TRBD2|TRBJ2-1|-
TGTGCCATCACCAACAGCGGGAGGGGGAATGAGCAGTTCTTC
CAITNSGRGNEQFF
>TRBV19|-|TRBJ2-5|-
TGTGCCAGTAGTATTATACACACAGAGACCCAGTACTTC
CASSIIHTETQYF
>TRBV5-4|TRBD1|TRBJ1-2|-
TGTGCCAGCAGCTTGAGGGACAGGTTCTACCACTATGGCTACACCTTC
CASSLRDRFYHYGYTF
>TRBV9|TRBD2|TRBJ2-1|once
TGTGCCAGCAGCCCCCACCCCCAGCGGGACTACAATGAGCAGTTCTTC
CASSPHPQRDYNEQFF
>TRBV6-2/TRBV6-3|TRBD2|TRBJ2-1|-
TGTGCCAGCAGTACCCAAGCGGGAGTCTACAATGAGCAGTTCTTC
CASSTQAGVYNEQFF
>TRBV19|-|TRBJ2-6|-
TGTGCCAGTAGTACGGACAGCCCCCTAACATACTCTGGGGCCAACGTCCTGACTTTC
CASSTDSPLTYSGANVLTF
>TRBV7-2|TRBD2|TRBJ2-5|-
TGTGCCAGCAGGCGGGAGGCCCAGGGGGAGACCCAGTACTTC
CASRREAQGETQYF
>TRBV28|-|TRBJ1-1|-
TGTGCCAGCAGTTTCCGGGTGGGGGTGGCTGAAGCTTTCTTT
CASSFRVGVAEAFF